This TCR beta chain was profiled in a study of blood T cell repertoires in COVID-19. V dropped 11 bases and J dropped 6 bases, with 13 bases sitting between them. The CDR3 contains 12 residues. CDR1 SEHNR and CDR2 FQNEAQ come from the germline V gene (reference sequence). TCRdb keeps only in-frame clones here, not all; method: immunoSEQ multiplex PCR. This sample yields more than 40,000 clones, of which more than 75% are seen a single time; around 8.7% belongs to the top ten. Material for sequencing was peripheral blood. This sequence was found in a man in his fifties or sixties with active COVID-19. The chain recombines TRBV7-9 with TRBJ2-2; weak D call: TRBD1 (6 bases). The CDR3: CAPRGGPGELFF. In DNA, the CDR3 is TGTGCCCCTAGAGGGGGACCCGGGGAGCTGTTTTTT. The full variable domain, rest sourced from reference TRBV7-9 and TRBJ2-2, is DTGVSQNPRHKITKRGQNVTFRCDPISEHNRLYWYRQTLGQGPEFLTYFQNEAQLEKSRLLSDRFSAERPKGSFSTLEIQRTEQGDSAMYLCAPRGGPGELFFGEGSRLTVL.